Detailed here is one T cell receptor (beta chain). This sample was taken from a study of CD8 T cells in Susac syndrome. With random hexamers, reverse transcription was performed on about 0.45 to 1 ug of RNA. Across 54 Vbeta and 13 Jbeta, immunoSEQ multiplex PCR amplified TCR beta CDR3. TCRdb reanalysed the immunoSEQ multiplex PCR reads using MiXCR and keeps one entry per CDR3 protein. The table lists more than 150,000 distinct CDR3 sequences, around 94% of them singletons. In blood CD8+ and CD4+ T cells, TCR beta underwent sequencing. Isolation of CD8+ and CD4+ T cells was performed negatively, whereas enrichment of TEMRA cells was done by FACS. V lost 3 bases and J 4 bases, leaving 13 bases between the germline ends. This CDR3 spans 14 amino acids. Germline V CDR1 and CDR2: SGDLS, YYNGEE.

Material: CD4+ T cells from PBMCs. This receptor was taken from a human donor in good health. The V gene is TRBV9, the J gene TRBJ1-1, with D possibly matching TRBD1 (5 bases). The CDR3 is CASSGPRGSTEAFF. As DNA, the CDR3 is TGTGCCAGCAGCGGGCCCCGGGGGAGCACTGAAGCTTTCTTT.